This T cell receptor (beta chain) derives from a study of vaccination and CD4 T cells after COVID-19. With the Oncomine TCR Beta short-read assay, DNA from cultured CD4+ T cells was sequenced. Using its own MiXCR run on the PCR reads, TCRdb lists one record per CDR3 protein. The sample contains around 6,100 distinct CDR3 sequences, roughly 43% of which appear only once. In the case of this clonotype: Its antigen is still unknown.

Study-level points and caveats: Clonotypes reactive to SARS-CoV-2 had a median that went up from 21 to 38, but not significantly.

As for treatment: roughly 10-day PBMC culture with coronavirus spike peptide pools or control peptides (ViraFEST assay). CD4+ T lymphocytes from the unexposed donor were collected before the COVID-19 pandemic (2011-2018). The CDR3 is made up of 18 amino acids. The germline gives CDR1 DFQATT, CDR2 SNEGSKA (reference sequence). Trimming pared 0 bases from V and 6 bases from J, leaving 24 bases between. The receptor was derived from a human donor in good health. Sequenced: CD4+ T cells from blood, cultured in vitro. The chain couples TRBV20-1 to TRBJ1-5, with D possibly being TRBD1 (5 bases). Written as DNA, the CDR3 is TGCAGTGCTAGAGAAGTCGGGGCGCTCAATGTCGACGGTCAGCCCCAGCATTTT. Translating gives CSAREVGALNVDGQPQHF.